What follows are 28 T cell receptor beta chains derived from one specimen sequenced in a study of blood T cell repertoires in COVID-19. TCRdb keeps only in-frame clones here, not all; method: immunoSEQ multiplex PCR. The data show 140,000 or so clones, with under 90% seen just once and 7.5% to 9% held by the top ten. Material for sequencing was peripheral blood. The receptors stem from a human donor in a cohort sampled during active COVID-19.

The CDR3 DNA follows: TGTGCCAGCAGTCCTCTAGCTGGAGGGAATGAGCAGTTCTTC. This translates into CASSPLAGGNEQFF. The chain links TRBV6-5 to TRBJ2-1; D is possibly TRBD2 (6 bases). Germline CDR1 reads MNHEY; CDR2 reads SVGAGI. The CDR3 spans 14 residues. V was pared by 5 bases and J by 7 bases, with 15 bases between.

This chain joins TRBV15 and TRBJ2-7, with TRBD1 matching over 7 bases. The CDR3 is made up of 13 amino acids. Germline V gene lookup returns CDR1 LNHNV and CDR2 YYDKDF (reference sequence). With V trimmed by 4 bases and J by 5 bases, 5 bases remained unmatched. For the CDR3, the DNA is TGTGCCACCAGCACAAGGACAGGAAACGAGCAGTACTTC. Translating gives CATSTRTGNEQYF.

The chain carries TRBV18 and TRBJ2-2, with D unresolved. V was clipped by 5 bases and J by 2 bases, with 6 bases between them. The CDR3 totals 13 residues. Per the germline V gene, CDR1 is KGHSH and CDR2 is LQKENI. CDR3 in amino acids: CASSGLNTGELFF. In DNA form, the CDR3 reads TGTGCCAGCTCAGGGCTTAACACCGGGGAGCTGTTTTTT. The complete variable domain, with remaining parts taken from reference TRBV18 and TRBJ2-2, reads NAGVMQNPRHLVRRRGQEARLRCSPMKGHSHVYWYRQLPEEGLKFMVYLQKENIIDESGMPKERFSAEFPKEGPSILRIQQVVRGDSAAYFCASSGLNTGELFFGEGSRLTVL.

The gene calls are TRBV1 and TRBJ2-7; TRBD2 was called by the table and not checked on the DNA. TRBV1 is a pseudogene. The CDR3 sequence is 18 residues long. CDR3 loop: CTSRHPGLADHWAYEQYF. The CDR3 nucleotides are TGCACCAGCAGACATCCGGGACTAGCGGACCACTGGGCCTACGAGCAGTACTTC.

This clone was observed many times. The gene calls are TRBV5-6 and TRBJ1-5, with D perhaps matching TRBD1 (6 bases). With 0 bases removed from V and 7 bases from J, the gap between germline ends came to 11 bases. The CDR3 length is 14 residues. In germline, CDR1 is SGHDT, CDR2 YYEEEE. This CDR3 is CASSLGPGEQPQHF. The CDR3 DNA is TGTGCCAGCAGCTTGGGCCCAGGGGAGCAGCCCCAGCATTTT.

This CDR3 reads CSATGGTEAFF. The CDR3 bases are TGCAGTGCGACAGGGGGCACTGAAGCTTTCTTT. This chain joins TRBV20-1 and TRBJ1-1; 9 bases map to TRBD1. Germline loops: CDR1 DFQATT, CDR2 SNEGSKA (reference sequence). V shed 6 bases and J 4 bases; nucleotides not matched to a gene: 0. CDR3 length equals 11 residues.

The J gene is TRBJ1-1, the V gene TRBV5-1; 7 bases agree with TRBD1. The germline gives CDR1 SGHRS, CDR2 YFSETQ. This CDR3 is 14 amino acids long. V was pared by 4 bases and J by 1 base, with 4 bases of the junction left unmatched. CDR3 bases: TGCGCCAGCAGCATGACAGGGACGAACACTGAAGCTTTCTTT. This translates into CASSMTGTNTEAFF.

The gene calls are TRBV11-2 and TRBJ1-3; 8 nucleotides agree with TRBD1. V gave up 0 bases and J gave up 0 bases; unmatched junction bases: 7. CDR1 and CDR2 from the germline V gene are SGHAT and FQNNGV. The CDR3 sequence is 18 residues long. This CDR3 is CASSLETGTGYSGNTIYF. The CDR3 DNA is TGTGCCAGCAGCTTAGAGACGGGGACAGGTTACTCTGGAAACACCATATATTTT.

This chain uses TRBV4-2 with TRBJ2-7, with D possibly TRBD2 on 5 matching bases. Germline CDR1 and CDR2: LGHNA and YNFKEQ. Trimming shortened V by 4 bases and J by 7 bases, and 20 bases separated the two germline ends. The CDR3 is 15 amino acids. The CDR3 sequence: CASSRSIAGEREQYF. In DNA form, the CDR3 reads TGTGCCAGCAGCCGGTCCATCGCCGGGGAGAGGGAGCAGTACTTC.

The chain links TRBV10-3 to TRBJ1-2; D remains ambiguous. Deletions cut 10 bases from V and 7 bases from J, with 28 bases between. Germline lookup yields CDR1 ENHRY and CDR2 SYGVKD. There are 16 residues in the CDR3. DNA for the CDR3: TGTGCCACCGGAGATGTTATCGCAGTGGGTGGAGGTGGCTACACCTTC. Translation: CATGDVIAVGGGGYTF.

This sequence joins TRBV9 and TRBJ1-6, with D possibly being TRBD1 (6 bases). Per germline, CDR1 SGDLS and CDR2 YYNGEE. The germline V and J ends were trimmed by 1 base and 6 bases, with 8 bases remaining between them. The CDR3 sequence is 14 residues long. The CDR3 DNA is TGTGCCAGCAGCGTAACAGGGATTAATTCACCCCTCCACTTT. It translates to CASSVTGINSPLHF.

The chain is built from TRBV7-2 and TRBJ2-2; 8 bases are shared with TRBD1. Germline CDR1 and CDR2: SGHTA and FQGNSA. V gave up 2 bases and J gave up 0 bases; unmatched junction bases: 8. The CDR3 totals 18 residues. CDR3: CASSLSLDRGANTGELFF. CDR3 DNA sequence: TGTGCCAGCAGCTTATCCCTCGACAGGGGCGCGAACACCGGGGAGCTGTTTTTT.

This clone has a handful of counts. The chain couples TRBV2 to TRBJ2-2; 11 positions match TRBD1. Per the germline V gene, CDR1 is SNHLY and CDR2 is FYNNEI. The CDR3 consists of 13 residues. Germline trimming cut 6 bases from V and 6 bases from J; bases unmatched to any gene: 0. This CDR3 reads CASRDRGPGELFF. The CDR3 DNA is TGTGCCAGCAGGGACAGGGGGCCCGGGGAGCTGTTTTTT. The full variable domain, completed using reference TRBV2 and TRBJ2-2, is EPEVTQTPSHQVTQMGQEVILRCVPISNHLYFYWYRQILGQKVEFLVSFYNNEISEKSEIFDDQFSVERPDGSNFTLKIRSTKLEDSAMYFCASRDRGPGELFFGEGSRLTVL.

The chain combines TRBV9 with TRBJ2-3, with TRBD2 matching over 11 bases. The CDR3 contains 16 residues. Germline CDR1 SGDLS, CDR2 YYNGEE. V lost 2 bases to trimming and J lost 5 bases; unmatched junction nucleotides: 7. The CDR3 bases are TGTGCCAGCAGCGTCTCTAGCGGGAGGACAGGAGATACGCAGTATTTT. Its protein product is CASSVSSGRTGDTQYF.

J is TRBJ1-2 and V is TRBV4-3; D possibly corresponds to TRBD1 (6 bases). The CDR3 has 16 amino acids. CDR1 and CDR2 from the germline V gene are LGHNA and YSLEER. Trimming stripped 2 bases from V and 0 bases from J, with 13 bases between. This CDR3 is CASSQNRVLANYGYTF. CDR3 sequence (DNA): TGCGCCAGCAGCCAAAACAGGGTACTAGCTAACTATGGCTACACCTTC.

V usage is TRBV10-3 and J usage is TRBJ2-5, with D perhaps TRBD1 (5 bases). This CDR3 is 14 amino acids long. Germline V CDR1 and CDR2: ENHRY, SYGVKD. Trimming took off 1 base at V and 4 bases at J, with 10 bases between the two ends. The CDR3 DNA reads as TGTGCCATCAGTGAGTGGGGCGGTGGAGAGACCCAGTACTTC. This gives the protein CAISEWGGGETQYF.

In its sample, this clone was seen once. This chain joins TRBV7-9 and TRBJ2-7, with 8 bases aligning to TRBD1. The length of the CDR3 is 17 residues. The V gene end was trimmed by 4 bases and the J gene end by 2 bases; junction bases not matched to a gene: 13. The V gene's germline CDR1 is SEHNR and CDR2 FQNEAQ (reference sequence). The CDR3, as DNA: TGTGCCAGCAGCTCACTAGGGAACAGGGGGGCAACCTACGAGCAGTACTTC. Translating it yields CASSSLGNRGATYEQYF. Drawing the rest from reference TRBV7-9 and TRBJ2-7, the complete variable domain is DTGVSQNPRHKITKRGQNVTFRCDPISEHNRLYWYRQTLGQGPEFLTYFQNEAQLEKSRLLSDRFSAERPKGSFSTLEIQRTEQGDSAMYLCASSSLGNRGATYEQYFGPGTRLTVT.

The chain employs TRBV6-2 or TRBV6-3 and TRBJ2-7, with TRBD1 identical over 7 bases. With V trimmed by 5 bases and J by 0 bases, 22 bases remained unmatched. The CDR3 consists of 20 residues. Per germline, CDR1 MNHEY and CDR2 SVGEGT. CDR3 protein: CASSNPTGDLKSIGSYEQYF. Written as DNA, the CDR3 is TGTGCCAGCAGTAATCCTACAGGGGACCTCAAGTCAATAGGCTCCTACGAGCAGTACTTC.

The CDR3 DNA reads TGTGCCAGTAGAGACAGGGGGCACACTGAAGCTTTCTTT. The encoded protein is CASRDRGHTEAFF. This chain connects TRBV19 to TRBJ1-1; TRBD1 matches 10 bases. Germline values: CDR1 LNHDA, CDR2 SQIVND (reference sequence). This CDR3 is built from 13 residues. The ends lost 6 bases at V and 3 bases at J; junction bases unmatched: 1.

The chain links TRBV28 to TRBJ2-1, with TRBD2 matching over 7 bases. Germline assignment: CDR1 MDHEN and CDR2 SYDVKM. Losses at the gene ends were 5 bases for V and 6 bases for J; bases not matched to a gene: 7. CDR3 length equals 14 residues. The CDR3 bases are TGTGCCAGCAGTACCCCTCTAGCGGTCAATGAGCAGTTCTTC. This gives the protein CASSTPLAVNEQFF.

The rearrangement joins TRBV28 to TRBJ2-3, with no clear D. The V gene lost 4 bases and the J gene lost 1 base, with 15 bases spanning the gap. The CDR3 runs 16 residues. CDR1 MDHEN and CDR2 SYDVKM come from the germline V gene. The CDR3 region is CASSYASLRRTDTQYF. CDR3 nucleotides: TGTGCCAGCAGTTATGCCTCTCTACGCCGCACAGATACGCAGTATTTT.

There are a few counts of this clone. The rearrangement links TRBV7-2 to TRBJ2-7; unclear D gene. The CDR3 extends over 12 amino acids. Trimming cost V 7 bases and J 6 bases, with 13 bases left between them. CDR1 and CDR2 from the germline V gene are SGHTA and FQGNSA. The CDR3 region is CASNSPPREQYF. CDR3 sequence (DNA): TGTGCCAGCAACTCCCCCCCCCGCGAGCAGTACTTC. Complete variable domain (other parts from reference TRBV7-2 and TRBJ2-7): GAGVSQSPSNKVTEKGKDVELRCDPISGHTALYWYRQSLGQGLEFLIYFQGNSAPDKSGLPSDRFSAERTGGSVSTLTIQRTQQEDSAVYLCASNSPPREQYFGPGTRLTVT.

The chain recombines TRBV29-1 with TRBJ2-3; the match to TRBD1 covers 10 bases. The V and J ends lost 8 bases and 4 bases, in that order; junction bases with no gene match: 3. The CDR3 length is 12 residues. The germline V gene encodes CDR1 SQVTM and CDR2 ANQGSEA. The CDR3 DNA sequence: TGCAGCATCGGGACAGGGGCAGATACGCAGTATTTT. Protein product: CSIGTGADTQYF.

CDR3 sequence reads: CASSLATLAGYNEQFF. CDR3 sequence (DNA): TGTGCCAGCAGCTTAGCTACCCTAGCGGGATACAATGAGCAGTTCTTC. The rearrangement links TRBV11-2 to TRBJ2-1; 9 bases are a match to TRBD2. The V and J ends lost 1 base and 4 bases, in that order; junction bases with no gene match: 5. The germline V gene has CDR1 SGHAT and CDR2 FQNNGV. This CDR3 is 16 amino acids long.

Only one count was recorded for this clone. One end of the junction fails to match germline, which may point to a read error. This chain joins TRBV7-9 and TRBJ2-4, with 11 bases fitting TRBD1. The CDR3 consists of 13 residues. The germline gives CDR1 SEHNR, CDR2 FQNEAQ (reference sequence). CDR3 region: CASSLGTGGAEHF. CDR3 DNA sequence: TGTGCCAGCAGCTTAGGGACAGGGGGCGCTGAACACTTC.

V is TRBV7-2 and J is TRBJ2-7, with a possible D match to TRBD1 (6 bases). The CDR3 extends over 14 amino acids. Germline values: CDR1 SGHTA, CDR2 FQGNSA. V lost 3 bases and J 3 bases, leaving 12 bases between the germline ends. The CDR3 loop is CASSFGQNSYEQYF. CDR3 nucleotide sequence: TGTGCCAGCAGCTTTGGACAGAACAGCTACGAGCAGTACTTC.

The chain employs TRBV3-1 (or the pseudogene TRBV3-2) and TRBJ2-1, with 8 bases matching TRBD1. The length of the CDR3 is 16 residues. V dropped 2 bases and J dropped 6; count of bases not matched to a gene: 9. The germline V gene has CDR1 LGHDT and CDR2 YNNKEL (reference sequence). This chain's CDR3 is CASSQRFQGAGNEQFF. The CDR3 coding sequence is TGTGCCAGCAGCCAACGGTTCCAGGGGGCAGGCAATGAGCAGTTCTTC.

This sequence joins TRBV11-2 and TRBJ1-4; TRBD1 agrees at 8 bases. Germline CDR1 and CDR2: SGHAT and FQNNGV. V dropped 1 base and J dropped 4; count of bases not matched to a gene: 5. The CDR3 is 16 residues long. The CDR3 spells CASSLAPGQVNEKLFF. As DNA, the CDR3 is TGTGCCAGCAGCTTAGCCCCGGGACAGGTTAATGAAAAACTGTTTTTT. The full variable domain, rest sourced from reference TRBV11-2 and TRBJ1-4, is EAGVAQSPRYKIIEKRQSVAFWCNPISGHATLYWYQQILGQGPKLLIQFQNNGVVDDSQLPKDRFSAERLKGVDSTLKIQPAKLEDSAVYLCASSLAPGQVNEKLFFGSGTQLSVL.